This T cell receptor beta chain is from a study of control samples from healthy donors and cancer patients. Measured with immunoSEQ multiplex PCR; TCRdb has only the in-frame clones, and not every one. The sample has some 410,000 clones; more than 80% are singletons. CDR3 length equals 15 residues. V lost 6 bases, J lost 2 bases, and 8 bases stayed unmatched. Germline CDR1 and CDR2: SGHNT and YYREEE (reference sequence). Input material: PBMCs. The rearrangement links TRBV5-4 to TRBJ2-1; 7 nucleotides match TRBD2. The clonotype comes from a man aged 35 to 55 with head and neck cancer. The CDR3 is CASTYPGLTYNEQFF. CDR3 DNA: TGTGCCAGCACATATCCGGGACTAACCTACAATGAGCAGTTCTTC. The complete variable domain, with remaining parts taken from reference TRBV5-4 and TRBJ2-1, reads ETGVTQSPTHLIKTRGQQVTLRCSSQSGHNTVSWYQQALGQGPQFIFQYYREEENGRGNFPPRFSGLQFPNYSSELNVNALELDDSALYLCASTYPGLTYNEQFFGPGTRLTVL.